This T cell receptor (beta chain) derives from a study of cytomegalovirus exposure and HLA in healthy donors. The V gene lost 5 bases and the J gene lost 8 bases, with 7 bases spanning the gap. In germline, CDR1 is DFQATT, CDR2 SNEGSKA (reference sequence). The CDR3 covers 10 residues. Researchers ran the PCR with 60 Vbeta and 13 Jbeta primers. Data came from immunoSEQ multiplex PCR; TCRdb stores just in-frame clones and leaves some out. This table holds more than 200,000 clones, approximately 80% found once. The chain employs TRBV20-1 and TRBJ2-1; D is uncertain. Input material: PBMCs. This TCR was recovered from a man aged 35 to 55 in good health and CMV-seronegative. The CDR3 spells CSAANYEQFF. Written as DNA, the CDR3 is TGCAGTGCTGCGAACTATGAGCAGTTCTTC.